Sequencing of this TCR beta chain was carried out in a study of shared clonotypes between healthy human individuals. The wider study: Per donor, CD8 memory used one plate, CD8 naive used two, CD4 memory used three and CD4 naive used three.

Points on this clone: This same CDR3 is encoded by further DNA sequences in the sample.

TCRdb's table, derived via immunoSEQ multiplex PCR, lists solely in-frame clones and lacks some. Of 900,000 to 1,200,000 clones in the sample, approximately 78% were seen once. CDR1 is SGHRS, CDR2 YFSETQ, per germline. V shed 0 bases and J shed 1 base, with 8 bases lying between them. The CDR3 is made up of 15 amino acids. This clonotype originated in a man aged 18 to 30 in good health. Some clones in this sample may be carry-over from other donors' samples. The specimen sequenced was memory CD4+ T cells from PBMCs. Subset in this sample: CD45RA-negative fraction. The V and J genes are TRBV5-1 and TRBJ2-1; no clear D gene. CDR3 in DNA: TGCGCCAGCAGCTTGGCGGGCTCGTCCTACAATGAGCAGTTCTTC. It encodes CASSLAGSSYNEQFF.